This T cell receptor beta chain was retrieved from a study of OX40 agonist ivuxolimab in advanced cancers. Overall study: Participants averaged roughly 60 years of age (range about 23 to 80) and were about 85% male.

The J segment lost 4 bases and the V segment lost 3 bases, leaving 3 bases of the junction unmatched. CDR1 is SGHRS, CDR2 YFSETQ, per germline. The CDR3 extends over 13 amino acids. Method: immunoSEQ multiplex PCR; TCRdb's copy keeps in-frame clones and lacks some. The sample has 77,000 or so clones, 75% to 90% seen once. The source material was CD4+ or CD8+ T cells sorted from blood, sampled in a trial of the OX40 agonist ivuxolimab. The sequence was obtained from an adult with an advanced solid tumor such as melanoma, head and neck, liver or kidney cancer. V gene TRBV5-1 combines with J gene TRBJ1-2; 7 bases fit TRBD1. CDR3: CASSSGQIYGYTF. Here the CDR3 DNA reads TGCGCCAGCAGCTCGGGACAGATCTATGGCTACACCTTC. The variable domain in full, completed from reference TRBV5-1 and TRBJ1-2, reads KAGVTQTPRYLIKTRGQQVTLSCSPISGHRSVSWYQQTPGQGLQFLFEYFSETQRNKGNFPGRFSGRQFSNSRSEMNVSTLELGDSALYLCASSSGQIYGYTFGSGTRLTVV.